The 20 T cell receptor beta chains below come from one sample, sequenced in a study of blood T cell repertoires in COVID-19. Only in-frame clones appear in the TCRdb table, and some are missing; sequencing was by immunoSEQ multiplex PCR. The data hold 200,000 to 250,000 clones, with about 83% observed a single time. Sequencing was carried out using peripheral blood. The receptors were gathered from a man between 45 and 60 years old with acute or convalescent COVID-19.

The chain couples TRBV12-3 or TRBV12-4 to TRBJ2-5; a weak D match, TRBD1 (5 bases). V shed 6 bases and J shed 5 bases, with 10 bases lying between them. The CDR3 extends over 12 amino acids. The CDR3 DNA reads as TGTGCCAGCAGAAGACAGACGGAGACCCAGTACTTC. This translates into CASRRQTETQYF.

The genes are TRBV12-5 and TRBJ2-1, with 11 bases matching TRBD2. The CDR3 runs to 14 residues. Germline V gene sequence: CDR1 LGHNT, CDR2 FRNRAP. Losses at the gene ends were 8 bases for V and 6 bases for J; bases not matched to a gene: 6. The CDR3 loop reads CASSLAGGPNEQFF. In DNA form, the CDR3 reads TGTGCTAGTTCGTTAGCGGGAGGGCCCAATGAGCAGTTCTTC.

The chain links TRBV27 to TRBJ1-2, with D hard to call. The CDR3 loop spans 13 amino acids. V was cut by 5 bases and J by 13 bases, with 20 bases left in between. Germline V CDR1 and CDR2: MNHEY, SMNVEV (reference sequence). The CDR3 region is CASSPGATPRVTF. For the CDR3, the DNA is TGTGCCAGCAGTCCGGGTGCGACGCCCCGGGTCACCTTC.

The chain recombines TRBV30 with TRBJ2-7; 12 positions agree with TRBD2. This CDR3 has 17 residues. Germline V lookup: CDR1 GTSNPN, CDR2 SVGIG (reference sequence). Losses at the gene ends were 2 bases for V and 7 bases for J; bases not matched to a gene: 15. In DNA, the CDR3 is TGTGCCTGGAGTCAAAGGGAGAGACTAGCGGGAGTTGGGGAGCAGTACTTC. This sequence encodes CAWSQRERLAGVGEQYF.

The rearrangement links TRBV19 to TRBJ1-2; perhaps TRBD1 as D (5 bases). From germline, CDR1 is LNHDA and CDR2 SQIVND (reference sequence). This CDR3 contains 14 residues. V dropped 8 bases and J dropped 4 bases, with 17 bases sitting between them. The CDR3 coding sequence is TGTGCCAGTCGCTATGGGGCATCTGGCTATGGCTACACCTTC. Protein sequence: CASRYGASGYGYTF.

The chain carries TRBV2 and TRBJ1-2; D is undetermined. V lost 4 bases to trimming and J lost 3 bases, with 9 bases between them. The CDR3 runs 13 residues. Germline lookup yields CDR1 SNHLY and CDR2 FYNNEI. The CDR3 reads CASSGPADYGYTF. CDR3 sequence (DNA): TGTGCCAGCAGTGGGCCTGCGGACTATGGCTACACCTTC.

This clone appeared a single time. J is TRBJ2-7 and V is TRBV11-2; TRBD1 aligns across 7 bases. The CDR3 totals 15 residues. Trimming at V came to 0 bases and at J to 3 bases, leaving 5 bases not matched to a gene. CDR1 and CDR2 (germline): SGHAT, FQNNGV. In DNA form, the CDR3 reads TGTGCCAGCAGCTTAGAACAGGGGCTCCTCTACGAGCAGTACTTC. Its translation: CASSLEQGLLYEQYF.

The rearrangement joins TRBV5-1 to TRBJ2-7; 7 bases agree with TRBD2. Germline-derived CDR1 and CDR2 are SGHRS and YFSETQ. J was trimmed by 4 bases and V by 2 bases; bases with no gene match: 9. The CDR3 extends over 15 amino acids. The CDR3 DNA reads TGCGCCAGCAGCTTCGGTACGGGAGGTGGATACGAGCAGTACTTC. Translation: CASSFGTGGGYEQYF.

The chain combines TRBV6-6 with TRBJ1-1, with a weak D call TRBD1 (6 bases). The CDR3 length is 16 residues. Germline CDR1 MNHNY, CDR2 SVGAGI (reference sequence). The germline V and J ends were trimmed by 2 bases and 1 base, with 14 bases remaining between them. In nucleotides, the CDR3 is TGTGCCAGCAGTTACCTCGGACAGCCTTGGAACACTGAAGCTTTCTTT. This sequence encodes CASSYLGQPWNTEAFF.

The chain combines TRBV9 with TRBJ2-5, with D possibly TRBD1 on 6 matching bases. The CDR3 runs 15 residues. Germline V gives CDR1 SGDLS, CDR2 YYNGEE. With 2 bases removed from V and 4 bases from J, the gap between germline ends came to 15 bases. The CDR3 DNA reads as TGTGCCAGCAGCGTGAACGGACAGAATCTAGAGACCCAGTACTTC. Its translation: CASSVNGQNLETQYF.

The chain joins TRBV27 to TRBJ1-5; D not resolved. Germline V gives CDR1 MNHEY, CDR2 SMNVEV (reference sequence). V dropped 2 bases and J dropped 6 bases, with 8 bases sitting between them. This CDR3 region has 13 residues. The CDR3 sequence: CASSLATGQPQHF. DNA for the CDR3: TGTGCCAGCAGTTTAGCCACGGGTCAGCCCCAGCATTTT.

A single count supports this clone. The chain recombines TRBV5-8 with TRBJ2-7; TRBD1 is a possible D gene (5 bases). The germline CDR1 and CDR2 sequences are SGHTS and YDEGEE. V was shortened by 0 bases and J by 0 bases, with 10 bases between the two germline ends. This CDR3 comprises 15 residues. For the CDR3, the DNA is TGTGCCAGCAGCTTGGAAGGGGATAGCTCCTACGAGCAGTACTTC. It encodes CASSLEGDSSYEQYF.

V usage is TRBV15 and J usage is TRBJ2-1, with D possibly being TRBD1 (5 bases). CDR1 and CDR2 (germline): LNHNV, YYDKDF (reference sequence). This CDR3 comprises 15 residues. Between the trimmed V and J ends, which lost 3 bases and 3 bases, there was a span of 12 bases. CDR3 bases: TGTGCCACCAGCAGGAGCCGAGACAGCTACAATGAGCAGTTCTTC. Amino acids: CATSRSRDSYNEQFF.

The gene calls are TRBV7-2 and TRBJ2-1; tentative D call: TRBD2 (6 bases). This CDR3 spans 16 amino acids. Germline V gene data show CDR1 as SGHTA and CDR2 as FQGNSA. V lost 5 bases to trimming and J lost 0 bases, with 14 bases between them. CDR3 amino acids: CASSREPAASYNEQFF. The CDR3 DNA sequence: TGTGCCAGCAGCCGGGAGCCGGCAGCCTCCTACAATGAGCAGTTCTTC.

V and J are TRBV7-3 and TRBJ2-3; TRBD1 agrees at 8 bases. Germline V gene lookup returns CDR1 SGHTA and CDR2 FQGTGA. Trimming at V came to 5 bases and at J to 6 bases, leaving 13 bases not matched to a gene. This CDR3 has 16 residues. The CDR3 bases are TGTGCCAGCAGCCCCGCGGGGAGGACAGGGCAGGATACGCAGTATTTT. This encodes CASSPAGRTGQDTQYF. Complete variable domain (other parts from reference TRBV7-3 and TRBJ2-3): GAGVSQTPSNKVTEKGKYVELRCDPISGHTALYWYRQSLGQGPEFLIYFQGTGAADDSGLPNDRFFAVRPEGSVSTLKIQRTERGDSAVYLCASSPAGRTGQDTQYFGPGTRLTVL.

This CDR3 is CASSPDRGQGNTEAFF. CDR3 nucleotides: TGTGCCAGCAGCCCTGACAGGGGGCAAGGGAACACTGAAGCTTTCTTT. The chain links TRBV11-1 to TRBJ1-1; TRBD1 aligns across 10 bases. The CDR3 loop spans 16 amino acids. Germline-derived CDR1 and CDR2 are SGHAT and FQDESV (reference sequence). V dropped 5 bases and J dropped 1; count of bases not matched to a gene: 7.

The chain uses TRBV27 and TRBJ1-5; no definite D call. Germline V gene data show CDR1 as MNHEY and CDR2 as SMNVEV (reference sequence). The length of the CDR3 is 13 residues. Between the trimmed V and J ends, which lost 5 bases and 7 bases, there was a span of 12 bases. CDR3 amino acids: CASSNVREQPQHF. The CDR3 region has the DNA TGTGCCAGCAGTAACGTGCGGGAGCAGCCCCAGCATTTT.

This chain links TRBV2 with TRBJ2-6; D is possibly TRBD1 (5 bases). Germline CDR1 and CDR2: SNHLY and FYNNEI. V was shortened by 7 bases and J by 0 bases, with 7 bases between the two germline ends. The CDR3 consists of 14 residues. The CDR3 region is CASMTDSGANVLTF. The CDR3 DNA sequence: TGTGCCAGCATGACAGACTCTGGGGCCAACGTCCTGACTTTC.

The genes are TRBV7-3 and TRBJ2-7, with D perhaps TRBD2 (5 bases). V lost 0 bases, J lost 2 bases, and 11 bases lay in between. The CDR3 totals 15 residues. Germline V gene lookup returns CDR1 SGHTA and CDR2 FQGTGA. The CDR3 sequence is CASSLTGALAYEQYF. In DNA, the CDR3 is TGTGCCAGCAGCTTAACGGGAGCCCTCGCCTACGAGCAGTACTTC.

This CDR3 reads CASSLRASGSPYEQYF. Written as DNA, the CDR3 is TGTGCCAGCAGCTTACGGGCTAGCGGGAGTCCCTACGAGCAGTACTTC. The rearrangement joins TRBV11-2 to TRBJ2-7; 10 bases line up with TRBD2. Germline V gene data show CDR1 as SGHAT and CDR2 as FQNNGV. This CDR3 contains 16 residues. After removal of 2 bases from V and 2 bases from J, the junction contained 6 bases not matched to a gene.